The next 28 T cell receptor beta chains were all read from a single sample in a study of shared T cell receptors in the human thymus. This table comes from immunoSEQ multiplex PCR, and its TCRdb copy is limited to in-frame clones, with some not included. The sample holds 550,000 to 800,000 clones; approximately 83% are singletons and the top ten take around 0.01%. This sample also belongs to another study, concerning human thymus T cells.

The source material was thymocytes. The receptors derive from a girl in the first two years of life with a congenital heart defect.

The chain joins TRBV12-5 to TRBJ1-1; possibly TRBD1 for D (6 bases). V was cut by 0 bases and J by 1 base, with 15 bases left in between. CDR1 is LGHNT and CDR2 is FRNRAP in the germline V gene. This CDR3 contains 17 residues. The CDR3 sequence: CASGLVRTGTPNTEAFF. The CDR3 DNA reads as TGTGCTAGTGGTTTGGTCCGAACGGGGACACCGAACACTGAAGCTTTCTTT.

The rearrangement joins TRBV30 to TRBJ1-3; possibly TRBD1 for D (5 bases). This CDR3 spans 16 amino acids. With 2 bases removed from V and 0 bases from J, the gap between germline ends came to 14 bases. Germline-derived CDR1 and CDR2 are GTSNPN and SVGIG (reference sequence). CDR3 sequence: CAWSWGTYGSGNTIYF. The DNA for the CDR3 is TGTGCCTGGAGTTGGGGGACTTACGGCTCTGGAAACACCATATATTTT.

The V gene is TRBV25-1, the J gene TRBJ1-6; D not resolved. Trimming left V 2 bases short and J 9 bases short, with 23 bases between. Per germline, CDR1 MGHDK and CDR2 SYGVNS. The CDR3 spans 18 residues. In nucleotides, the CDR3 is TGTGCCAGCAGTGAACTAGGCGCGGAGGGAACCTTTACTTCACCCCTCCACTTT. Protein: CASSELGAEGTFTSPLHF.

The chain links TRBV9 to TRBJ2-3; D uncertain. Germline loops: CDR1 SGDLS, CDR2 YYNGEE. This CDR3 contains 15 residues. V lost 4 bases and J 1 base, leaving 13 bases between the germline ends. The CDR3 DNA sequence: TGTGCCAGCAGCTTCTCCGGGTGGGGCACAGATACGCAGTATTTT. Amino acids: CASSFSGWGTDTQYF.

V is TRBV7-9 and J is TRBJ2-1; TRBD2 aligns across 15 bases. After removal of 5 bases from V and 5 bases from J, the junction contained 13 bases not matched to a gene. The CDR3 totals 19 residues. Germline CDR1 is SEHNR and CDR2 is FQNEAQ (reference sequence). The CDR3 protein is CASSHRKTGTSGGNNEQFF. Written as DNA, the CDR3 is TGTGCCAGCAGCCACAGGAAAACCGGGACTAGCGGGGGGAACAATGAGCAGTTCTTC.

The chain couples TRBV19 to TRBJ2-7; D is undetermined. The CDR3 runs to 11 residues. Deletions cut 9 bases from V and 3 bases from J, with 9 bases between. Per the germline V gene, CDR1 is LNHDA and CDR2 is SQIVND (reference sequence). CDR3 residues: CASSTLYEQYF. CDR3 nucleotide sequence: TGTGCCAGCTCTACCCTCTACGAGCAGTACTTC.

This chain links TRBV9 with TRBJ1-2; a weak D match, TRBD1 (5 bases). The CDR3 is 14 residues long. The V end was cut by 0 bases, the J end by 4 bases, with 10 bases between. Germline CDR1 reads SGDLS; CDR2 reads YYNGEE. CDR3 DNA sequence: TGTGCCAGCAGCGTAGGGGGGGACGGCTATGGCTACACCTTC. Translated, it gives CASSVGGDGYGYTF.

J is TRBJ2-7 and V is TRBV5-6; 9 bases align to TRBD1. This CDR3 has 17 residues. The V gene's germline CDR1 is SGHDT and CDR2 YYEEEE. Trimming removed 4 bases from V and 2 bases from J; junction bases left unmatched: 13. The CDR3: CASSPGGQDRGPYEQYF. In DNA, the CDR3 is TGTGCCAGCAGCCCGGGGGGACAGGACAGGGGCCCCTACGAGCAGTACTTC.

This clone was found once. The chain employs TRBV4-1 and TRBJ2-3; 7 bases are shared with TRBD2. The CDR3 contains 17 residues. After removal of 0 bases from V and 3 bases from J, the junction contained 9 bases not matched to a gene. Germline V CDR1 and CDR2: MGHRA, YSYEKL. In nucleotides, the CDR3 is TGCGCCAGCAGCCAAGATAAGGACGCGGGGGAGACAGATACGCAGTATTTT. It specifies CASSQDKDAGETDTQYF.

This chain joins TRBV4-3 and TRBJ1-2; tentatively, D is TRBD1 (5 bases). The V gene's germline CDR1 is LGHNA and CDR2 YSLEER. Trimming cost V 0 bases and J 0 bases, with 14 bases left between them. This CDR3 has 17 amino acids. The CDR3 here is CASSQEDAGQTNYGYTF. The CDR3 DNA follows: TGCGCCAGCAGCCAAGAGGACGCAGGACAAACTAACTATGGCTACACCTTC.

This rearrangement joins TRBV19 to TRBJ1-2; a possible D gene is TRBD1 (6 bases). This CDR3 region has 15 residues. The V gene lost 5 bases and the J gene lost 2 bases, with 15 bases spanning the gap. CDR1 and CDR2 (germline): LNHDA, SQIVND (reference sequence). The CDR3 region is CASSLGTQMNYGYTF. For the CDR3, the DNA is TGTGCCAGTAGTCTCGGGACACAGATGAACTATGGCTACACCTTC.

This clone was recorded only once. The gene calls are TRBV28 and TRBJ1-1; D remains unclear. Germline V gene data show CDR1 as MDHEN and CDR2 as SYDVKM. V lost 8 bases and J lost 0, with 10 bases in between. The CDR3 contains 13 residues. Written as DNA, the CDR3 is TGTGCCAGCGTAACTAATCTGAACACTGAAGCTTTCTTT. Its protein is CASVTNLNTEAFF.

The J gene is TRBJ2-3, the V gene TRBV5-4; tentative D call: TRBD2 (5 bases). The germline V and J ends were trimmed by 2 bases and 5 bases, with 9 bases remaining between them. Germline CDR1 and CDR2: SGHNT and YYREEE (reference sequence). The CDR3 has 13 amino acids. The chain's CDR3 is CASSFLAVDTQYF. Here the CDR3 DNA reads TGTGCCAGCAGCTTCCTAGCTGTAGATACGCAGTATTTT. The variable domain in full, with the rest retrieved from reference TRBV5-4 and TRBJ2-3, is ETGVTQSPTHLIKTRGQQVTLRCSSQSGHNTVSWYQQALGQGPQFIFQYYREEENGRGNFPPRFSGLQFPNYSSELNVNALELDDSALYLCASSFLAVDTQYFGPGTRLTVL.

With respect to this clone: Other nucleotide sequences in the sample specify the same CDR3. The chain is built from TRBV2 and TRBJ1-2; D is possibly TRBD1 (6 bases). This CDR3 spans 11 amino acids. The germline gives CDR1 SNHLY, CDR2 FYNNEI. The V gene lost 6 bases and the J gene lost 5 bases, with 7 bases spanning the gap. This chain's CDR3 is CASRDSYGYTF. In DNA form, the CDR3 reads TGTGCCAGCAGGGACAGTTATGGCTACACCTTC. The full variable domain, its missing parts supplied by reference TRBV2 and TRBJ1-2, is EPEVTQTPSHQVTQMGQEVILRCVPISNHLYFYWYRQILGQKVEFLVSFYNNEISEKSEIFDDQFSVERPDGSNFTLKIRSTKLEDSAMYFCASRDSYGYTFGSGTRLTVV.

The chain is built from TRBV6-1 and TRBJ1-1, with TRBD1 identical over 11 bases. This CDR3 is 14 amino acids long. The germline V gene encodes CDR1 MNHNS and CDR2 SASEGT. The ends lost 6 bases at V and 1 base at J; junction bases unmatched: 1. The CDR3 DNA reads TGTGCCAGCAGCGGACAGGGGGCGAACACTGAAGCTTTCTTT. The encoded protein is CASSGQGANTEAFF.

This chain joins TRBV4-1 and TRBJ1-4, with D unclear. V was shortened by 1 base and J by 0 bases, with 12 bases between the two germline ends. The CDR3 has 17 amino acids. Germline CDR1 MGHRA, CDR2 YSYEKL. The chain's CDR3 is CASSQAQFPTTNEKLFF. The CDR3 region has the DNA TGCGCCAGCAGCCAAGCACAGTTTCCGACAACTAATGAAAAACTGTTTTTT.

This clone was observed a handful of times. This chain connects TRBV4-3 to TRBJ1-2; TRBD1 matches 10 bases. This CDR3 region has 17 residues. Per germline, CDR1 LGHNA and CDR2 YSLEER. Trimming cost V 1 base and J 2 bases; bases outside gene matches: 7. CDR3 nucleotide sequence: TGCGCCAGCAGCCAAGCGCCCCGGGACAGGGGAAACTATGGCTACACCTTC. It codes for CASSQAPRDRGNYGYTF.

The chain combines TRBV25-1 with TRBJ2-1, with 11 bases identical to TRBD2. Losses at the gene ends were 5 bases for V and 7 bases for J; bases not matched to a gene: 7. CDR1 MGHDK and CDR2 SYGVNS come from the germline V gene. This CDR3 region has 15 residues. CDR3 sequence: CASSPLAGGTNEQFF. In DNA, the CDR3 is TGTGCCAGCAGTCCTCTAGCGGGGGGTACAAATGAGCAGTTCTTC.

The chain couples TRBV4-3 to TRBJ1-5; D gene unclear. Trimming cost V 0 bases and J 2 bases, with 11 bases left between them. Germline V lookup: CDR1 LGHNA, CDR2 YSLEER. The CDR3 is 16 residues long. In DNA, the CDR3 is TGCGCCAGCAGCCAAGACGTTGGGGAGCGCAATCAGCCCCAGCATTTT. This encodes CASSQDVGERNQPQHF.

The J gene is TRBJ1-2, the V gene TRBV11-2, with unresolved D. Germline CDR1 is SGHAT and CDR2 is FQNNGV. Trimming removed 0 bases from V and 4 bases from J, with 9 bases in between. This CDR3 spans 14 amino acids. Written as DNA, the CDR3 is TGTGCCAGCAGCTTAGAATTCCCGGTCTATGGCTACACCTTC. Translated, it gives CASSLEFPVYGYTF.

V is TRBV28 and J is TRBJ1-5; 11 positions agree with TRBD1. V gave up 10 bases and J gave up 6 bases; unmatched junction bases: 14. CDR1 MDHEN and CDR2 SYDVKM come from the germline V gene. This CDR3 region has 16 residues. Here the CDR3 DNA reads TGTGCCATCAGGCCTGCGGGACAGGGGGGAGGTCAGCCCCAGCATTTT. It is translated as CAIRPAGQGGGQPQHF.

The CDR3 loop is CASSQDGTANTEAFF. The CDR3 bases are TGCGCCAGCAGCCAAGATGGTACAGCTAACACTGAAGCTTTCTTT. The chain carries TRBV4-1 and TRBJ1-1, with unresolved D. There are 15 residues in the CDR3. Between the trimmed V and J ends, which lost 0 bases and 2 bases, there was a span of 10 bases. From germline, CDR1 is MGHRA and CDR2 YSYEKL.

As DNA, the CDR3 is TGTGCCACCAGCAGAGATTTCGGGACTAGGTGGGTGGGGACCCAGTACTTC. Encoded protein: CATSRDFGTRWVGTQYF. This sequence joins TRBV15 and TRBJ2-5; TRBD2 aligns across 8 bases. Germline loops: CDR1 LNHNV, CDR2 YYDKDF (reference sequence). The CDR3 is made up of 17 amino acids. The trim removed 0 bases at V and 7 bases at J, leaving 13 bases unmatched.

The chain joins TRBV6-6 to TRBJ2-1; maybe TRBD1 (6 bases). Germline V lookup: CDR1 MNHNY, CDR2 SVGAGI (reference sequence). With 3 bases removed from V and 1 base from J, the gap between germline ends came to 7 bases. The CDR3 covers 14 residues. The CDR3 reads CASSYQGSYNEQFF. CDR3 sequence (DNA): TGTGCCAGCAGTTATCAGGGGTCCTACAATGAGCAGTTCTTC.

The chain couples TRBV11-2 to TRBJ1-1; D not certain. Deletions cut 5 bases from V and 1 base from J, with 14 bases between. Germline loops: CDR1 SGHAT, CDR2 FQNNGV. CDR3 length equals 15 residues. The CDR3 sequence is CASSISGLWNTEAFF. CDR3 nucleotides: TGTGCCAGCAGCATATCCGGACTTTGGAACACTGAAGCTTTCTTT.

The gene calls are TRBV6-1 and TRBJ1-4; possible D gene TRBD1, 6 bases. Germline loops: CDR1 MNHNS, CDR2 SASEGT. V gave up 0 bases and J gave up 4 bases, with 18 bases separating them. The CDR3 contains 18 residues. For the CDR3, the DNA is TGTGCCAGCAGTGAAGCCAAGCCTTGGACAGATATTAATGAAAAACTGTTTTTT. Protein: CASSEAKPWTDINEKLFF.

V and J are TRBV19 and TRBJ2-2; 7 positions match TRBD1. CDR1 is LNHDA and CDR2 is SQIVND in the germline V gene (reference sequence). V dropped 4 bases and J dropped 3; count of bases not matched to a gene: 5. There are 15 residues in the CDR3. This CDR3 reads CASSRGQTDTGELFF. The CDR3 region has the DNA TGTGCCAGTAGTAGGGGACAGACTGACACCGGGGAGCTGTTTTTT.

The chain couples TRBV6-4 to TRBJ2-3, with D maybe TRBD2 (7 bases). Trimming took off 0 bases at V and 1 base at J, with 14 bases between the two ends. The CDR3 contains 17 residues. The germline V gene has CDR1 MRHNA and CDR2 SNTAGT. CDR3 sequence: CASSDSRGPRGTDTQYF. The CDR3 coding sequence is TGTGCCAGCAGTGACTCGCGGGGGCCCCGGGGCACAGATACGCAGTATTTT.